The present T cell receptor (beta chain) was sequenced within a study of OX40 agonist ivuxolimab in advanced cancers. About the research overall: Treatment received earlier with anti-PD-1, anti-PD-L1 or anti-CTLA-4 agents was allowed, and less than 45% had some.

Study-level points and caveats: Dosing at 0.1 to 3.0 mg/kg was accompanied by clonal expansion of CD4+ and CD8+ blood T cells by week 6.

On this clone itself: Its antigen is currently unknown.

TCRdb's table, derived via immunoSEQ multiplex PCR, lists solely in-frame clones and lacks some. The sample records tens of thousands of clones, approximately 92% being singletons. The TCR comes from an adult with an advanced solid tumor such as melanoma, head and neck, liver or kidney cancer. The specimen comprised CD4+ or CD8+ T cells sorted from blood, sampled in a trial of the OX40 agonist ivuxolimab.

CDR3 nucleotide sequence: TGCGCCAGCAGCCGGGACAGTAACTATGGCTACACCTTC. It encodes CASSRDSNYGYTF. The chain has TRBV5-1 and TRBJ1-2; TRBD1 matches at 7 bases. After removal of 4 bases from V and 1 base from J, the junction contained 1 base not matched to a gene. The CDR3 is made up of 13 amino acids. Germline V CDR1 and CDR2: SGHRS, YFSETQ. Full variable domain (remainder filled in from reference TRBV5-1 and TRBJ1-2): KAGVTQTPRYLIKTRGQQVTLSCSPISGHRSVSWYQQTPGQGLQFLFEYFSETQRNKGNFPGRFSGRQFSNSRSEMNVSTLELGDSALYLCASSRDSNYGYTFGSGTRLTVV.